This T cell receptor beta chain was sequenced during a study of metastatic and nonmetastatic thyroid tumors. General study points: Compared with benign nodules, malignant thyroid tumors were reported to have significantly higher TCR beta diversity in both blood and tumor.

Patients had received no treatment of any kind before thyroid surgery. This clone was detected ten times or more. Its antigen remains unidentified. TCRdb reprocessed the PCR reads using MiXCR. The table shows roughly 25,000 clones, with 15% occurring only once. This CDR3 comprises 12 residues. The V and J ends lost 5 bases and 5 bases respectively, with 8 bases between them. Germline V gene sequence: CDR1 SGHAT, CDR2 FQNNGV. The V call is TRBV11-2, the J call TRBJ2-3, with D hard to call. Sequencing was done on a sample of blood. The sequence was collected from a female donor with papillary thyroid cancer or a benign thyroid nodule (not recorded which). Some clones in this sample may be carry-over from other donors' samples. The CDR3: CASSGLRDTQYF. The DNA for the CDR3 is TGTGCCAGCAGCGGCCTGAGAGATACGCAGTATTTT.